The rows below give T cell receptor beta chains drawn from one sample of a study of blood T cell repertoires in COVID-19. Profiled with immunoSEQ multiplex PCR; TCRdb holds only in-frame clones, not every one. The table lists 65,000 to 80,000 clones, roughly nine tenths of them singletons. The sequenced sample was peripheral blood. The receptors come from a human donor in a cohort sampled during active COVID-19. CDR3s include the opening cysteine and the closing phenylalanine or tryptophan. D genes are given only for firm matches.

d_call v_call cdr3_aa
TRBD1 TRBV15 CATSRPGQGYEQYF
TRBD2 TRBV6-2/TRBV6-3 CASSSGTSGRRGEQFF
- TRBV6-2/TRBV6-3 CASSPLGGGQPQHF
TRBD1 TRBV6-2/TRBV6-3 CASSYPTGGRRSNYGYTF
- TRBV5-1 CASSLGREETQYF
- TRBV4-3 CASSQSTGVRTDTQYF
TRBD2 TRBV7-2 CASSLVLLADNGNEQFF
- TRBV5-4 CASSLVRGFTQETQYF
- TRBV6-6 CASSYRREANTIYF
- TRBV11-2 CASSFDRRWEQFF
- TRBV3-1/TRBV3-2 CASSRTANYGYTF
TRBD1 TRBV7-9 CASSLQGVGTEAFF
- TRBV6-5 CASSPSGDTQYF
TRBD1 TRBV4-2 CASSQSTGGPYEQYF
TRBD1 TRBV6-5 CASSWTGREKLFF
- TRBV5-6 CASSLQRGHNEQFF
- TRBV7-6 CASSFFLSETQYF
- TRBV19 CASSIDPGVKNEKLFF
- TRBV5-1 CASSLIAAGRDTQYF
TRBD1 TRBV28 CASTPGWGQPYNEQFF
- TRBV29-1 CSASKNTGELFF
TRBD1 TRBV25-1 CASSTGVGDQPQHF
TRBD2 TRBV6-2/TRBV6-3 CASSYSGAGAYEQYF
TRBD1 TRBV7-3 CASSLMGTGDEQFF
TRBD1 TRBV5-5 CASSKTGVDEQYF
- TRBV9 CASSATPPGAEAFF
- TRBV5-1 CASSTQTGSTEAFF
- TRBV9 CASSGEAGETQYF
- TRBV5-1 CASSLDGGYGNTIYF
TRBD1 TRBV6-1 CASSAGQGWLLSYGYTF
- TRBV6-4 CASSDLAGEQFF
TRBD1 TRBV28 CASSRQGLIQYF
- TRBV28 CASSLLESPLHF
- TRBV7-9 CASSPSTSFTGELFF
- TRBV7-9 CASSLVNAGETQYF
TRBD1 TRBV15 CATSPRDRAYGYTF
TRBD1 TRBV5-8 CASSVRDRGIWETQYF
- TRBV3-1/TRBV3-2 CASSQGHGYFSYEQYF
- TRBV4-3 CASRPGGGSYGYTF
TRBD2 TRBV6-2/TRBV6-3 CASSYVTSGRHSYEQYF
- TRBV15 CATSLDRGLAYEQYF
- TRBV19 CASSISGFDSEKLFF
TRBD2 TRBV13 CASSPGTSSYNEQFF
TRBD2 TRBV28 CASSRSGLAYEQYF
TRBD1 TRBV7-9 CASSGRTGGYTEAFF
- TRBV27 CASSLRGTQYF
- TRBV20-1 CSASDRVSYEQYF
- TRBV18 CASSPFEGNEKLFF
TRBD2 TRBV4-2 CASSQVVGTSGGEWYF